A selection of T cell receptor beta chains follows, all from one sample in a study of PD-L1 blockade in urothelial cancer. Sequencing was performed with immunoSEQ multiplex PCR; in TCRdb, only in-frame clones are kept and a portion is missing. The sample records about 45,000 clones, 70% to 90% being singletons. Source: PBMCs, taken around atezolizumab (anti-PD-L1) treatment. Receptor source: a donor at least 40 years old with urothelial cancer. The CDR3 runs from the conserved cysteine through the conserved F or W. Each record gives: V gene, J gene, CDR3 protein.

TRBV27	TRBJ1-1	CASSLRHSNTEAFF
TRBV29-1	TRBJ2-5	CSVRPPREEAETQYF
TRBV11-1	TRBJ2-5	CASSLGGLTQETQYF
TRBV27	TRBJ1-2	CASSRTGGDGYTF
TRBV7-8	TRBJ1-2	CASSLDPGRNYGYTF
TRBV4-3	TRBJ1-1	CASRLGQGLGNLNTEAFF
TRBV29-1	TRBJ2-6	CSALEPGTGVFSGANVLTF
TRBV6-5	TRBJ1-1	CASNRDRVGTEAFF
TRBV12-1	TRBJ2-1	CASSYTPRDRNNEQFF
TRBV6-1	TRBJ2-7	CATHEGGRAYEQYF
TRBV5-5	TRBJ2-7	CASSLAIEQYF
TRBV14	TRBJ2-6	CASSQRTGWSGANVLTF
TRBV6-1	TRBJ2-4	CASNLGGRENIQYF
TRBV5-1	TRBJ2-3	CASSPGLAFGDTQYF
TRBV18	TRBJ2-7	CASGPRQGTYEQYF
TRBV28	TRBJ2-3	CASSPGLGSTDTQYF
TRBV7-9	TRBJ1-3	CASSPWDRGSGNTIYF
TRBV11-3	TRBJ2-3	CASSLGMEADTQYF
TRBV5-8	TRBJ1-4	CASSPPTTGTNEKLFF
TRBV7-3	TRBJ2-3	CASSLQVTDTQYF
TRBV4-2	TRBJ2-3	CASSQDLGTSGGTQYF
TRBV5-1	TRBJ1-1	CASSLAGGQGAHWDTAFF
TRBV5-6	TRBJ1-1	CASSPRQGFATEAFF
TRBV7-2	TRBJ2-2	CASSPGRRGGAGELFF
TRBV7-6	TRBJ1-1	CASSSGRTEAFF
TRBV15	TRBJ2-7	CATSRGGPSPHF
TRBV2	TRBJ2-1	CASSGTSGRAGGEQFF
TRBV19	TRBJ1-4	CASSTDRATNEKLFF
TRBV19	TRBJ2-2	CASSISGVNTGELFF
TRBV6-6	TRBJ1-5	CASRAMTGSSNQPQHF
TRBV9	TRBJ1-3	CASSAGVQRSGNTIYF
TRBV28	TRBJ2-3	CASSLVGLAGAGYTDTQYF
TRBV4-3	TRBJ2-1	CASSQGSGLAGHEQFF
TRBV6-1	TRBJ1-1	CASTRVPNTEAFF
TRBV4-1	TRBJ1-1	CASSQGPGTGGFEAFF
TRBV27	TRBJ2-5	CASSPNRGLAGRETQYF
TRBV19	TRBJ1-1	CASSISLGSTEAFF
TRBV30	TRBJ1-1	CAWRTQGPNTEAFF
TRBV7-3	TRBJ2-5	CASRPGVALQETQYF
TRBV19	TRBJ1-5	CASSTPPGTGEGQPQHF
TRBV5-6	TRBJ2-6	CASSLGQSYNVLTF
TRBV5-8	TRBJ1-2	CASPLGGGRPYGYTF
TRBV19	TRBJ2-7	CASTQYGGGFGEQYF
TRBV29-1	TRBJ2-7	CSVESGRGFSYEQYF
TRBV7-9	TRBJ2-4	CASSLLVELAKNIQYF
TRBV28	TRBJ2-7	CASSLWGRLTYEQYF
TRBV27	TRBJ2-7	CASSPRVASGRAYEQYF
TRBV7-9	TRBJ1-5	CASSLGPLEPQHF
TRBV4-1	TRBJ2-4	CASSQGAVAKNIQYF
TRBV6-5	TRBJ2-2	CASSYSRGGSGELFF
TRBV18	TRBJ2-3	CASSPPGQTLRGTQYF
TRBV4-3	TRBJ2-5	CASSSRWAIQETQYF
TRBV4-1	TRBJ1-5	CASSQAPAGVRNQPQHF